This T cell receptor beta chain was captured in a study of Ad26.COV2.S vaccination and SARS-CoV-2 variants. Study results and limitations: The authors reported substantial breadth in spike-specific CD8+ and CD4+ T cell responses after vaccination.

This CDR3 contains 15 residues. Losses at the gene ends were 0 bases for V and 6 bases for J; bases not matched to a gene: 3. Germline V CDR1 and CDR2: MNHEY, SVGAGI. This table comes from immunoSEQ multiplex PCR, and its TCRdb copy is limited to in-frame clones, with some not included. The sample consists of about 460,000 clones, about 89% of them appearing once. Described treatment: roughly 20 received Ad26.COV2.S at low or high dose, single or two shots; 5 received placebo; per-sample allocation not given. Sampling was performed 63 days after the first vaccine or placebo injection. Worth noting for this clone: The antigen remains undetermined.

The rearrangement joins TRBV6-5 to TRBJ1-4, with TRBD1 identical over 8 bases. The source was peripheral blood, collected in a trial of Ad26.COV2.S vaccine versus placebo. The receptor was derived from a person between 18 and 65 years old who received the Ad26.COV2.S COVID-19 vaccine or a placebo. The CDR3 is CASSYSNRGYEKLFF. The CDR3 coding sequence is TGTGCCAGCAGTTACTCTAACAGGGGGTATGAAAAACTGTTTTTT.